Listed here is a single TCR beta chain. At the DNA level, this CDR3 is encoded by other sequences in the same sample as well. Participant ages covered roughly 18 to 89 years across 24 US areas. These data come from a study of blood T cell repertoires in COVID-19. Background on the study: Donors in the United States, Italy and Spain gave samples during acute or convalescent COVID-19. From T cells, B-cell-depleted T cells, or PBMCs came the material, which was cDNA or gDNA.

In the original workflow: Estimated nucleated cell counts came from reference gene primer amplification. The assay was immunoSEQ multiplex PCR, and TCRdb's table has in-frame clones only and misses some. The V and J calls and the clone size are those of that table, but D and trimming were determined from the DNA. The sample includes 250,000 to 300,000 clones, under 90% of them seen just once. Germline V CDR1 and CDR2: SEHNR, FQNEAQ (reference sequence). This CDR3 spans 12 amino acids. Trimming left V 0 bases short and J 8 bases short, with 7 bases between. This clonotype was obtained from a man aged 25-45 years with acute COVID-19. V gene TRBV7-9 combines with J gene TRBJ1-1; D is perhaps TRBD1 (6 bases). Sequencing was done on a sample of PBMCs or T cells enriched from blood (not recorded which). DNA for the CDR3: TGTGCCAGCAGCTTAGCAGGGGGAGAAGCTTTCTTT. Its translation: CASSLAGGEAFF.